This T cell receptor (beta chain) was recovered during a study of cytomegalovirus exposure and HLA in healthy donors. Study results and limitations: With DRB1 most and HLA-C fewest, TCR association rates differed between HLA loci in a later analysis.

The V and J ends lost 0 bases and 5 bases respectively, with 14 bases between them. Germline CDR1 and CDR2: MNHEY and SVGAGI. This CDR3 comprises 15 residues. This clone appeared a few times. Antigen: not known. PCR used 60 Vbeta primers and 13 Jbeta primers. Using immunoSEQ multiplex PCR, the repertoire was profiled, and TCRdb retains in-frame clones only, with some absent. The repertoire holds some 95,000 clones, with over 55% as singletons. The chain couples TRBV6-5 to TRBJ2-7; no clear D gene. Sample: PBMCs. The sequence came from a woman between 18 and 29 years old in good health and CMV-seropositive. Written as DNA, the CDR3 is TGTGCCAGCAGTTACTCGAGATATCAAGTCGACGAGCAGTACTTC. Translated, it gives CASSYSRYQVDEQYF.